Included here is one T cell receptor (beta chain) sequence, with context. The sample is drawn from a study of blood T cell repertoires in COVID-19. The CDR3 has 12 residues. V was trimmed by 3 bases and J by 10 bases, leaving 12 bases between them. Original processing methods: It was from reference gene primer amplification that nucleated cell counts were estimated. Repertoires were generated with immunoSEQ multiplex PCR, while TCRdb's copy carries only in-frame clones and drops some. The V and J calls and clone size come from that table; D and trimming were worked out from the DNA. This table has under 250,000 clones, 80% to 95% appearing once.

This chain joins TRBV12-3 or TRBV12-4 and TRBJ1-1; D gene ambiguous. This clonotype was obtained from a man aged 30-40 years with COVID-19, enrolled during active disease. Input material: peripheral blood. CDR3 loop: CASSFGGGVAFF. The CDR3 DNA sequence: TGTGCCAGCAGTTTTGGTGGAGGAGTAGCTTTCTTT.